This T cell receptor beta chain came from a study of OX40 agonist ivuxolimab in advanced cancers. Trimming removed 7 bases from V and 7 bases from J, with 10 bases in between. The CDR3 contains 12 residues. The germline CDR1 and CDR2 sequences are MGHDK and SYGVNS. Produced via immunoSEQ multiplex PCR; TCRdb's table is partial and in-frame only. Of about 92,000 clones in the sample, roughly 91% are singletons; the top ten hold around 0.3%. This sequence joins TRBV25-1 and TRBJ2-2; D is possibly TRBD1 (6 bases). Here the sequenced sample was CD4+ or CD8+ T cells sorted from blood, taken in a trial of the OX40 agonist ivuxolimab. This sequence was found in an adult with an advanced solid tumor such as melanoma, head and neck, liver or kidney cancer. The CDR3 region has the DNA TGTGCCAGCAACCAGGGACACGGGGAGCTGTTTTTT. This codes for CASNQGHGELFF.